Below are 8 T cell receptor beta chains sequenced from a single sample in a study of OX40 agonist ivuxolimab in advanced cancers. Some clones are missing from TCRdb's copy, which holds only in-frame ones; the method was immunoSEQ multiplex PCR. The sample includes almost 90,000 clones, more than 75% of them seen just once. Here the sequenced sample was CD4+ or CD8+ T cells sorted from blood, taken in a trial of the OX40 agonist ivuxolimab. These TCRs come from an adult with an advanced solid tumor such as melanoma, head and neck, liver or kidney cancer.

The chain carries TRBV4-1 and TRBJ2-7; possibly TRBD1 for D (6 bases). Between the trimmed V and J ends, which lost 2 bases and 2 bases, there was a span of 10 bases. This CDR3 region has 14 residues. Germline V gene lookup returns CDR1 MGHRA and CDR2 YSYEKL. The CDR3 loop reads CASSQRTDPYEQYF. Here the CDR3 DNA reads TGCGCCAGCAGCCAAAGGACAGACCCCTACGAGCAGTACTTC.

This rearrangement joins TRBV5-4 to TRBJ2-5, with 7 positions matching TRBD2. Trimming took 4 bases from V and 6 from J; bases not matched to a gene: 6. CDR1 SGHNT and CDR2 YYREEE come from the germline V gene (reference sequence). There are 13 residues in the CDR3. CDR3 DNA: TGTGCCAGCAGCCCTGCGGGAGCTCAGACCCAGTACTTC. It is translated as CASSPAGAQTQYF.

This chain joins TRBV5-4 and TRBJ2-5, with a tentative D call TRBD1 (5 bases). Germline V lookup: CDR1 SGHNT, CDR2 YYREEE (reference sequence). V was shortened by 0 bases and J by 2 bases, with 11 bases between the two germline ends. The CDR3 totals 15 residues. CDR3 DNA sequence: TGTGCCAGCAGCTTGGTGCAGGGTGGGCAAGAGACCCAGTACTTC. The encoded protein is CASSLVQGGQETQYF.

The chain links TRBV20-1 to TRBJ2-7; D not certain. In germline, CDR1 is DFQATT, CDR2 SNEGSKA (reference sequence). This CDR3 contains 11 residues. V lost 5 bases to trimming and J lost 4 bases, with 9 bases between them. The CDR3 sequence is CSARGAYEQYF. CDR3 nucleotides: TGCAGTGCTCGCGGAGCATACGAGCAGTACTTC.

The rearrangement links TRBV11-2 to TRBJ1-5; no firm D call. The length of the CDR3 is 14 residues. CDR1 is SGHAT and CDR2 is FQNNGV in the germline V gene. V lost 6 bases to trimming and J lost 2 bases, with 11 bases between them. CDR3 bases: TGTGCCAGCAGTTCGGACGGAGGCAATCAGCCCCAGCATTTT. Protein: CASSSDGGNQPQHF.

This sequence joins TRBV30 and TRBJ1-6; possibly TRBD1 for D (6 bases). Trimming stripped 0 bases from V and 7 bases from J, with 13 bases between. Germline loops: CDR1 GTSNPN, CDR2 SVGIG (reference sequence). CDR3 size: 15 residues. The CDR3 here is CAWSVPDSANSPLHF. The DNA for the CDR3 is TGTGCCTGGAGTGTACCGGACAGCGCAAATTCACCCCTCCACTTT.

As regards this clone: In this CDR3 the conserved last residue, phenylalanine or tryptophan, is missing, so a read error is likely. This rearrangement joins TRBV11-2 to TRBJ1-2; 8 nucleotides align to TRBD1. CDR1 SGHAT and CDR2 FQNNGV come from the germline V gene. This CDR3 region has 16 residues. Losses at the gene ends were 6 bases for V and 4 bases for J; bases not matched to a gene: 13. The DNA for the CDR3 is TGTGCCAGCAGTCCTAATTCCGGGACAGGTTTCTATGGCTACACCTCC. It translates to CASSPNSGTGFYGYTS.

This chain joins TRBV5-5 and TRBJ1-1, with D perhaps matching TRBD1 (5 bases). Germline-derived CDR1 and CDR2 are SGHKS and YYEKEE (reference sequence). Trimming shortened V by 1 base and J by 0 bases, and 10 bases separated the two germline ends. The CDR3 runs to 15 residues. The chain's CDR3 is CASSLQGLVNTEAFF. DNA for the CDR3: TGTGCCAGCAGCTTGCAGGGTCTGGTGAACACTGAAGCTTTCTTT. Supplemented by reference TRBV5-5 and TRBJ1-1, the full variable domain reads DAGVTQSPTHLIKTRGQQVTLRCSPISGHKSVSWYQQVLGQGPQFIFQYYEKEERGRGNFPDRFSARQFPNYSSELNVNALLLGDSALYLCASSLQGLVNTEAFFGQGTRLTVV.